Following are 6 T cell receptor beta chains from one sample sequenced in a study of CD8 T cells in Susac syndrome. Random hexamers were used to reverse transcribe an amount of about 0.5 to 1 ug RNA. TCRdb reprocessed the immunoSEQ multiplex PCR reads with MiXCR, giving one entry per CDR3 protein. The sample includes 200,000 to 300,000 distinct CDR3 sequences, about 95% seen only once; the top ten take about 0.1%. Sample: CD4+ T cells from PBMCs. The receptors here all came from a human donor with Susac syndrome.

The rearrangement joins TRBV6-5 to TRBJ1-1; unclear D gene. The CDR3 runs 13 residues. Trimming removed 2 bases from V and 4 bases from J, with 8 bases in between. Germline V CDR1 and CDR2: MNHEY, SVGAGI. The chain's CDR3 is CASSYAHSTEAFF. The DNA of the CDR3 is TGTGCCAGCAGTTACGCGCACAGCACTGAAGCTTTCTTT.

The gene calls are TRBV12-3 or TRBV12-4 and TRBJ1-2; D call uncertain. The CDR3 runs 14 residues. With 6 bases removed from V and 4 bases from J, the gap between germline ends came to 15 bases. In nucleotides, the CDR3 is TGTGCCAGCAGCCAAGGAGGGAGCGGCTATGGCTACACCTTC. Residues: CASSQGGSGYGYTF.

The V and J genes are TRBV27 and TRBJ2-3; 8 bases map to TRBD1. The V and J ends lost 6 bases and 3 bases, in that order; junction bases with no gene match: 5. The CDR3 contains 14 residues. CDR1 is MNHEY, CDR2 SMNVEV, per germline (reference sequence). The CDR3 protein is CASRLQGGTDTQYF. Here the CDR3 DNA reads TGTGCCAGCAGGCTACAGGGGGGAACAGATACGCAGTATTTT.

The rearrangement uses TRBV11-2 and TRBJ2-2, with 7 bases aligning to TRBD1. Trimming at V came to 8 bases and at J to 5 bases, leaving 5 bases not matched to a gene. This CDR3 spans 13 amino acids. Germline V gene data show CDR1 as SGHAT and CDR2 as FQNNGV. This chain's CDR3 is CASGGQRTGELFF. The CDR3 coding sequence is TGTGCCAGCGGGGGACAGCGAACCGGGGAGCTGTTTTTT.

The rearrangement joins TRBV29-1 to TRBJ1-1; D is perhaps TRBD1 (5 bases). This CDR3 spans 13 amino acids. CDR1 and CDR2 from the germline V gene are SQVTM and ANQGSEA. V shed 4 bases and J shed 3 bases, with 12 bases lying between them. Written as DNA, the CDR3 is TGCAGCGTTGGAAGGGGTGGCTACACTGAAGCTTTCTTT. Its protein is CSVGRGGYTEAFF.

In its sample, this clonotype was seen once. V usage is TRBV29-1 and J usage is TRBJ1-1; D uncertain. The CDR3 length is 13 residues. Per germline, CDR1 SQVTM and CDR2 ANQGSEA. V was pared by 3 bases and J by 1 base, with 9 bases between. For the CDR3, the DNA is TGCAGCGTTGACGGGGTGGCGAACACTGAAGCTTTCTTT. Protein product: CSVDGVANTEAFF.